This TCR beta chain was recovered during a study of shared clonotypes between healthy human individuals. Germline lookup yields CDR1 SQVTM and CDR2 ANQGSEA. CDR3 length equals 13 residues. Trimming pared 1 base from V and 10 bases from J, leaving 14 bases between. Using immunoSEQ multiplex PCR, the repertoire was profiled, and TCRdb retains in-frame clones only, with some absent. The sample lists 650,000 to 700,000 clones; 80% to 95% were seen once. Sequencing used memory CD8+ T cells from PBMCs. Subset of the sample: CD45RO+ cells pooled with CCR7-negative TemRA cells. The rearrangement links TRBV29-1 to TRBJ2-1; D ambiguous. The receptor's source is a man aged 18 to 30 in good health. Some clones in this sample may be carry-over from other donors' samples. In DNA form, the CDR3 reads TGCAGCGTTGAAGCCCCTCTGTTGGTGGAGCAGTTCTTC. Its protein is CSVEAPLLVEQFF.